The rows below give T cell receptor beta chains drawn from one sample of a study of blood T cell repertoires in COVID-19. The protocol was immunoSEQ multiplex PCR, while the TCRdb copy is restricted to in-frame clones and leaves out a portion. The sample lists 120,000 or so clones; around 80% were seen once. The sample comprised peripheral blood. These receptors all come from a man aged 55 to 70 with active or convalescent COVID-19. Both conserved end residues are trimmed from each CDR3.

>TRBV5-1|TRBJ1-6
ASSVRDRGSLH
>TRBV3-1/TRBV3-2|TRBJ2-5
ASSQAPGQGRETQY
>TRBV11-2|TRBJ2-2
ASSRWTGGNTGELF
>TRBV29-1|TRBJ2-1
SVESASGYEQF
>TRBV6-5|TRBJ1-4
ASSYGQGIEKLF
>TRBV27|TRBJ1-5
ASSPAGYSNQPQH
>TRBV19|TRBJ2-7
ASRASGRVGEQY
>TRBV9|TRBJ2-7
ASSLGLAGAWGDEQY
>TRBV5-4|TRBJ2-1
ASSPPGGSYNEQF
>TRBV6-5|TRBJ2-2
ASSLRYTGELF
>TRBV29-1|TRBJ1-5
STRDRADQPQH
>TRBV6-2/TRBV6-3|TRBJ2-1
ASSYLQGGGEQF
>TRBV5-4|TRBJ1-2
ASSLENRIYGYT
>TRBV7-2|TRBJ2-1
ASSRTGLVGEQF
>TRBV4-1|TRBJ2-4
ASSQRGRGGDIQY
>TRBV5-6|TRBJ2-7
ASSYGDRGAYEQY
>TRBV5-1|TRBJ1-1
ASSQGASGTEAF
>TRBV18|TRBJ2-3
ASSRQRSTDTQY
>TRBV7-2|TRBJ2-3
ASSPPLGSNTQY
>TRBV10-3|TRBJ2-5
ASRGLGSGLETQY
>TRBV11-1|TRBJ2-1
ASSLRDREYNEQF
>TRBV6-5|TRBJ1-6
ASSYSGRNSPLH
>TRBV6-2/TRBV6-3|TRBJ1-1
ASSYSGGSGTEAF
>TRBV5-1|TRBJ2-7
ASRPGQGSYEQY
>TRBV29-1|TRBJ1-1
SVQGSGRRADTEAF
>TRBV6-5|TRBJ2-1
ASREGRKTYNEQF
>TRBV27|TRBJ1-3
ASSRQGISGNTIY
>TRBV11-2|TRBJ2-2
ASSFRGPSGELF
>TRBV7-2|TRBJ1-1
ASSLQGQITEAF
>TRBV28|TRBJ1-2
ASSVQGYNERYT
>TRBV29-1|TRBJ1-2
SAGDKSHGYT
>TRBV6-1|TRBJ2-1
ASSEPRTRFDEQF
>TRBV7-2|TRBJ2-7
ASSPDREESEQY